What follows are 22 T cell receptor beta chains derived from one specimen sequenced in a study of OX40 agonist ivuxolimab in advanced cancers. The assay was immunoSEQ multiplex PCR, and TCRdb's table has in-frame clones only and misses some. Of approximately 49,000 clones listed, approximately 88% are singletons. Specimen: CD4+ or CD8+ T cells sorted from blood, collected in a trial of the OX40 agonist ivuxolimab. Source of these receptors: an adult with an advanced solid tumor such as melanoma, head and neck, liver or kidney cancer.

The rearrangement joins TRBV11-3 to TRBJ1-1; no clear D gene. CDR1 and CDR2 (germline): SGHNT, YENEEA. The germline V and J ends were trimmed by 5 bases and 1 base, with 11 bases remaining between them. This CDR3 is 14 amino acids long. CDR3 DNA sequence: TGTGCCAGCAGCCCGGACTTTACGAACACTGAAGCTTTCTTT. As protein: CASSPDFTNTEAFF.

The CDR3 nucleotides read TGTGCCTTCTACTCTGGGGCCAACGTCCTGACTTTC. Translation: CAFYSGANVLTF. The chain joins TRBV30 to TRBJ2-6, with D uncertain. There are 12 residues in the CDR3. The germline V gene has CDR1 GTSNPN and CDR2 SVGIG (reference sequence). V gave up 7 bases and J gave up 0 bases, with 4 bases separating them.

The chain recombines TRBV29-1 with TRBJ1-1; 7 bases fit TRBD1. The V gene end was trimmed by 6 bases and the J gene end by 3 bases; junction bases not matched to a gene: 7. This CDR3 spans 13 amino acids. Germline V CDR1 and CDR2: SQVTM, ANQGSEA. Written as DNA, the CDR3 is TGCAGCGTCGAACCAGGGGGTCACACTGAAGCTTTCTTT. Amino acids: CSVEPGGHTEAFF.

This clone was seen a single time. The chain couples TRBV2 to TRBJ2-7; 8 nucleotides line up with TRBD2. The germline V gene has CDR1 SNHLY and CDR2 FYNNEI. This CDR3 has 15 amino acids. Germline trimming cut 6 bases from V and 7 bases from J; bases unmatched to any gene: 14. This chain's CDR3 is CASSPVPGLGGEQYF. In nucleotides, the CDR3 is TGTGCCAGCAGCCCGGTCCCGGGACTAGGAGGAGAGCAGTACTTC.

The chain joins TRBV19 to TRBJ1-1; no clear D. The CDR3 has 13 amino acids. With 5 bases removed from V and 0 bases from J, the gap between germline ends came to 7 bases. Germline values: CDR1 LNHDA, CDR2 SQIVND (reference sequence). The CDR3 DNA reads as TGTGCCAGTAGTCGGGTTTTGAACACTGAAGCTTTCTTT. It translates to CASSRVLNTEAFF. Filled out from reference TRBV19 and TRBJ1-1, the complete variable domain reads DGGITQSPKYLFRKEGQNVTLSCEQNLNHDAMYWYRQDPGQGLRLIYYSQIVNDFQKGDIAEGYSVSREKKESFPLTVTSAQKNPTAFYLCASSRVLNTEAFFGQGTRLTVV.

V and J are TRBV5-1 and TRBJ2-3, with 8 bases matching TRBD2. In germline, CDR1 is SGHRS, CDR2 YFSETQ. V was pared by 0 bases and J by 4 bases, with 7 bases of the junction left unmatched. The CDR3 is 16 residues long. CDR3 sequence: CASSLALSGGSDTQYF. The CDR3, as DNA: TGCGCCAGCAGCTTGGCCTTAAGCGGGGGATCAGATACGCAGTATTTT.

V usage is TRBV11-2 and J usage is TRBJ2-7; tentative D call: TRBD1 (6 bases). V was shortened by 5 bases and J by 5 bases, with 16 bases between the two germline ends. The CDR3 sequence is 14 residues long. Germline values: CDR1 SGHAT, CDR2 FQNNGV. CDR3 sequence reads: CASSRATGLNEQYF. CDR3 DNA sequence: TGTGCCAGCAGCCGTGCGACAGGTCTCAACGAGCAGTACTTC. Combining the CDR3 with reference TRBV11-2 and TRBJ2-7 gives the whole variable domain EAGVAQSPRYKIIEKRQSVAFWCNPISGHATLYWYQQILGQGPKLLIQFQNNGVVDDSQLPKDRFSAERLKGVDSTLKIQPAKLEDSAVYLCASSRATGLNEQYFGPGTRLTVT.

This chain uses TRBV30 with TRBJ1-1; possible D gene TRBD1, 6 bases. The CDR3 has 15 amino acids. The germline V gene encodes CDR1 GTSNPN and CDR2 SVGIG (reference sequence). The V and J ends lost 0 bases and 4 bases respectively, with 15 bases between them. CDR3 protein: CAWSVLGGAPTEAFF. The CDR3 DNA is TGTGCCTGGAGTGTACTCGGGGGGGCGCCCACTGAAGCTTTCTTT.

The gene calls are TRBV6-5 and TRBJ1-6; D gene uncertain. The V end lost 7 bases, the J end lost 7 bases, and 14 bases lay between the germline ends. The CDR3 runs 14 residues. Germline V gives CDR1 MNHEY, CDR2 SVGAGI. For the CDR3, the DNA is TGTGCCAGCACCAAGTCCCGACGGAATTCACCCCTCCACTTT. It yields the protein CASTKSRRNSPLHF.

Only one count was recorded for this clone. This chain joins TRBV7-3 and TRBJ2-5, with D possibly matching TRBD2 (6 bases). Germline lookup yields CDR1 SGHTA and CDR2 FQGTGA. Deletions cut 3 bases from V and 5 bases from J, with 16 bases between. This CDR3 has 15 residues. The chain's CDR3 is CASSFQAGRLETQYF. The DNA for the CDR3 is TGTGCCAGCAGCTTCCAAGCGGGTCGGTTGGAGACCCAGTACTTC.

The rearrangement uses TRBV5-4 and TRBJ2-7; D unclear. V was trimmed by 0 bases and J by 0 bases, leaving 7 bases between them. Germline CDR1 and CDR2: SGHNT and YYREEE (reference sequence). This CDR3 has 14 residues. The CDR3 DNA is TGTGCCAGCAGCTTGGAACCGGCCTCCTACGAGCAGTACTTC. This translates into CASSLEPASYEQYF.

The chain has TRBV4-3 and TRBJ2-7; 10 bases line up with TRBD2. V lost 1 base, J lost 1 base, and 7 bases stayed unmatched. CDR1 is LGHNA and CDR2 is YSLEER in the germline V gene. This CDR3 spans 17 amino acids. CDR3 protein: CASSQVPSGGASYEQYF. In DNA form, the CDR3 reads TGCGCCAGCAGCCAAGTCCCCAGCGGGGGGGCTTCCTACGAGCAGTACTTC.

The V and J genes are TRBV23-1 and TRBJ2-7; TRBD1 is a possible D gene (6 bases). TRBV23-1 is classed as an ORF, of uncertain function. The CDR3 consists of 16 residues. Trimming removed 0 bases at V and 4 bases at J, with 16 bases between. CDR3 sequence reads: CASSQSAGAALYEQYF. The CDR3 nucleotides read TGCGCCAGCAGTCAATCGGCAGGGGCTGCGCTGTACGAGCAGTACTTC.

The chain combines TRBV28 with TRBJ1-3; TRBD1 matches 8 bases. This CDR3 comprises 14 residues. The germline CDR1 and CDR2 sequences are MDHEN and SYDVKM. V was clipped by 9 bases and J by 3 bases; unmatched bases: 7. CDR3 nucleotides: TGTGCCAGTCGGACAGGGTTGAATGGAAACACCATATATTTT. Amino acids: CASRTGLNGNTIYF. Full variable domain (remainder filled in from reference TRBV28 and TRBJ1-3): DVKVTQSSRYLVKRTGEKVFLECVQDMDHENMFWYRQDPGLGLRLIYFSYDVKMKEKGDIPEGYSVSREKKERFSLILESASTNQTSMYLCASRTGLNGNTIYFGEGSWLTVV.

The chain has TRBV11-3 and TRBJ2-3; TRBD1 matches 7 bases. Germline CDR1 reads SGHNT; CDR2 reads YENEEA. J lost 3 bases, V lost 4 bases, and 4 bases had no gene match. The CDR3 runs to 14 residues. The CDR3 loop is CASSSGQETDTQYF. CDR3 nucleotides: TGTGCCAGCAGCTCCGGACAGGAGACAGATACGCAGTATTTT.

V is TRBV5-1 and J is TRBJ2-6; TRBD1 might be the D (5 bases). The V gene lost 6 bases and the J gene lost 0 bases, with 7 bases spanning the gap. CDR3 size: 14 residues. Germline V CDR1 and CDR2: SGHRS, YFSETQ. The CDR3 nucleotides read TGCGCCAGCAACCAGGGCTCTGGGGCCAACGTCCTGACTTTC. It codes for CASNQGSGANVLTF.

This sequence joins TRBV6-1 and TRBJ2-2; maybe TRBD1 (5 bases). Deletions cut 5 bases from V and 6 bases from J, with 7 bases between. This CDR3 has 12 residues. Per the germline V gene, CDR1 is MNHNS and CDR2 is SASEGT. CDR3 in DNA: TGTGCCAGCAGTCAGGGTGCCGGGGAGCTGTTTTTT. The encoded protein is CASSQGAGELFF.

This rearrangement joins TRBV19 to TRBJ2-3; 7 nucleotides line up with TRBD1. The CDR3 extends over 15 amino acids. The V segment lost 2 bases and the J segment 3 bases; nucleotides outside the gene matches: 5. Germline V lookup: CDR1 LNHDA, CDR2 SQIVND (reference sequence). The chain's CDR3 is CASSIQGVLTDTQYF. Written as DNA, the CDR3 is TGTGCCAGTAGTATACAGGGGGTGTTGACAGATACGCAGTATTTT. Supplemented by reference TRBV19 and TRBJ2-3, the full variable domain reads DGGITQSPKYLFRKEGQNVTLSCEQNLNHDAMYWYRQDPGQGLRLIYYSQIVNDFQKGDIAEGYSVSREKKESFPLTVTSAQKNPTAFYLCASSIQGVLTDTQYFGPGTRLTVL.

There are a few counts of this clone. The rearrangement joins TRBV11-2 to TRBJ1-3, with 11 bases that match TRBD1. V lost 5 bases, J lost 7 bases, and 7 bases stayed unmatched. Per germline, CDR1 SGHAT and CDR2 FQNNGV. The CDR3 runs to 15 residues. CDR3 sequence reads: CASSIHRDRGNTIYF. Written as DNA, the CDR3 is TGTGCCAGCAGCATACACCGGGACAGGGGGAACACCATATATTTT.

The chain uses TRBV30 and TRBJ1-2; D is possibly TRBD1 (5 bases). Germline V gene sequence: CDR1 GTSNPN, CDR2 SVGIG (reference sequence). CDR3 length: 14 amino acids. Trimming stripped 4 bases from V and 0 bases from J, with 12 bases between. Here the CDR3 reads CAWTGRGTNYGYTF. CDR3 in DNA: TGTGCCTGGACGGGGAGGGGTACTAACTATGGCTACACCTTC.

The chain joins TRBV4-1 to TRBJ2-6; unclear D gene. The CDR3 totals 17 residues. Trimming took 1 base from V and 0 from J, leaving 10 bases between them. CDR1 is MGHRA, CDR2 YSYEKL, per germline. In DNA, the CDR3 is TGCGCCAGCAGCCAAGGGCAGGCCCTCTCTGGGGCCAACGTCCTGACTTTC. Amino acids: CASSQGQALSGANVLTF.

This rearrangement joins TRBV5-8 to TRBJ2-2; 7 bases agree with TRBD1. CDR1 and CDR2 from the germline V gene are SGHTS and YDEGEE. The J segment lost 4 bases and the V segment lost 4 bases, leaving 4 bases of the junction unmatched. CDR3 length equals 14 residues. CDR3 region: CASSMDRPTGELFF. The CDR3 DNA follows: TGTGCCAGCAGCATGGACAGGCCCACCGGGGAGCTGTTTTTT.